In this sample, the clone carrying this TCR beta chain turned up once. Its antigen is still unknown. The data originate from a study of cytomegalovirus exposure and HLA in healthy donors. Notes on the study in general: Later examination showed HLA-associated TCR beta chains had greater clonal expansion than equally common others. What was likely a sequencing artifact was a cluster of highly shared sequence variants. Segments of the TCR beta V type were, in most cases, productive about 87% or about 30% of the time in an earlier analysis.

The PCR made use of 60 Vbeta and 13 Jbeta primers. The data were produced by immunoSEQ multiplex PCR, yet TCRdb's version contains in-frame clones alone and is incomplete. The table has some 220,000 clones, approximately 84% seen once. V dropped 8 bases and J dropped 5; count of bases not matched to a gene: 9. The germline gives CDR1 LNHDA, CDR2 SQIVND (reference sequence). The CDR3 totals 14 residues. What was sequenced was PBMCs. The chain is built from TRBV19 and TRBJ2-1, with 7 bases lining up with TRBD2. This sequence originates from a girl aged 2-15 years in good health and CMV-seronegative. The CDR3 protein is CASRLQGTNNEQFF. DNA for the CDR3: TGTGCCAGTCGATTACAAGGGACTAACAATGAGCAGTTCTTC. The entire variable domain, with the rest obtained from reference TRBV19 and TRBJ2-1, is as follows: DGGITQSPKYLFRKEGQNVTLSCEQNLNHDAMYWYRQDPGQGLRLIYYSQIVNDFQKGDIAEGYSVSREKKESFPLTVTSAQKNPTAFYLCASRLQGTNNEQFFGPGTRLTVL.